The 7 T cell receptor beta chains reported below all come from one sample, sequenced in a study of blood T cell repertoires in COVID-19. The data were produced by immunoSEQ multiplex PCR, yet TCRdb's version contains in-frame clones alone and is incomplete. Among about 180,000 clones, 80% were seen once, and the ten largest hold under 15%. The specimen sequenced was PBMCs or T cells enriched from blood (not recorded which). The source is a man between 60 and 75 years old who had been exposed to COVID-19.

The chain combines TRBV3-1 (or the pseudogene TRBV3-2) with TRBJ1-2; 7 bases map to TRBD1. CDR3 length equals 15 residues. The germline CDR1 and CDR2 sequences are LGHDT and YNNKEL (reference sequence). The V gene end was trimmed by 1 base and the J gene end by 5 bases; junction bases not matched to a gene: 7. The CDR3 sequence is CASSQAWTGAYGYTF. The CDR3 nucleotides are TGTGCCAGCAGCCAAGCCTGGACAGGAGCTTATGGCTACACCTTC.

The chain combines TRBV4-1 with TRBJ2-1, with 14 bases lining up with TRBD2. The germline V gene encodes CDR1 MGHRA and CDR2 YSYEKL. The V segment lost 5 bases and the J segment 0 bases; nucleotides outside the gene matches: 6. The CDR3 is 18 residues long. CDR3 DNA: TGCGCCAGCAGCTTCTCCGGGACTAGCGGGAGCTCCTACAATGAGCAGTTCTTC. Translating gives CASSFSGTSGSSYNEQFF.

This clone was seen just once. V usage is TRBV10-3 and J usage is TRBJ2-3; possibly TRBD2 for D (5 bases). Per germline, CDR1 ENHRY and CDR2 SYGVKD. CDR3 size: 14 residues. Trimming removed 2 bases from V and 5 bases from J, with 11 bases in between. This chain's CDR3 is CAISEDHGGDTQYF. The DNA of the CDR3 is TGTGCCATCAGTGAGGACCACGGAGGAGATACGCAGTATTTT.

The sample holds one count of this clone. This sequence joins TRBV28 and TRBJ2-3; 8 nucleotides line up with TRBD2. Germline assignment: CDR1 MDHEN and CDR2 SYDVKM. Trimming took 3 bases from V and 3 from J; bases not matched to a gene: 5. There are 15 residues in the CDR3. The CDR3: CASSFDQRGTDTQYF. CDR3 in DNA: TGTGCCAGCAGTTTTGATCAGCGGGGGACAGATACGCAGTATTTT.

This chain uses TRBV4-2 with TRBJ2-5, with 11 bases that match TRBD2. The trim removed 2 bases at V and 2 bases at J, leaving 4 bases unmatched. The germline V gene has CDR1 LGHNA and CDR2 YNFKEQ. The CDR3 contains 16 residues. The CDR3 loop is CASSQTLAGAQETQYF. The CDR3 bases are TGTGCCAGCAGCCAAACACTAGCGGGAGCACAAGAGACCCAGTACTTC.

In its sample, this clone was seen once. CDR3 in amino acids: CARGRDYITYEQYF. The DNA for the CDR3 is TGTGCCAGGGGACGGGACTATATTACCTACGAGCAGTACTTC. The chain carries TRBV21-1 and TRBJ2-7; the DNA was not used to check the table's D call, TRBD2. TRBV21-1 is a pseudogene. This CDR3 has 14 residues.

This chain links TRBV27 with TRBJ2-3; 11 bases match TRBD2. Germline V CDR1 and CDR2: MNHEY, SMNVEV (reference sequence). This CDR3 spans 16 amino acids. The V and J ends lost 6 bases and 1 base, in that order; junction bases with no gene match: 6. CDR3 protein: CASRYSGRAGTDTQYF. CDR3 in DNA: TGTGCCAGCAGATATAGCGGGAGGGCCGGCACAGATACGCAGTATTTT.